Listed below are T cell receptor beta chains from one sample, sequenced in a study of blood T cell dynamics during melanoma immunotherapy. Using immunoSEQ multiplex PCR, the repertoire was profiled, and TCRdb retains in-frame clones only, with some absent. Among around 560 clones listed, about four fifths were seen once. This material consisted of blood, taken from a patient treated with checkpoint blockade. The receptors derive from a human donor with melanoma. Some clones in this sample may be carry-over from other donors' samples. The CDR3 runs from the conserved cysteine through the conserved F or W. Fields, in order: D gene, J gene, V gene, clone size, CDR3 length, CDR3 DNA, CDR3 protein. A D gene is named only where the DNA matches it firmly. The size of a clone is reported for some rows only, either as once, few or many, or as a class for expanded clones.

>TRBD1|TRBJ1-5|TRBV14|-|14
TGTGCCAGCAGTCGACAGGGAAGCAATCAGCCCCAGCATTTT
CASSRQGSNQPQHF
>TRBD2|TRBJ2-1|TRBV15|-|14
TGTGCCACCAGCACGGGACTAGCGGACAATGAGCAGTTCTTC
CATSTGLADNEQFF
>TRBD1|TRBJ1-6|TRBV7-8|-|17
TGTGCCAGCAGCTTACGGGCCAGGGGGCTTTCGCAGGCACCCCTCCACTTT
CASSLRARGLSQAPLHF
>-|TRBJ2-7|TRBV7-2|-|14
TGTGCCAGCAGCTTAGGACGGGGAACCTACGAGCAGTACTTC
CASSLGRGTYEQYF
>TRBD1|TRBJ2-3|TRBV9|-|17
TGTGCCAGCAGCGCCCTAAACAGGGGGCCTAGCACAGATACGCAGTATTTT
CASSALNRGPSTDTQYF
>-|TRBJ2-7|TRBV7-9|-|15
TGCGCCAGCAGCCAGGCGGGGCAGGGAAATGAAGAGCAGTACTTC
CASSQAGQGNEEQYF
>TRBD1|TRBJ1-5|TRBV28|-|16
TGTGCCGCATACCCGGGACAGGCATATAGCAATCAGCCCCAGCATTTT
CAAYPGQAYSNQPQHF
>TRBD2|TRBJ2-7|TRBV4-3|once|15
TGCGCCAGCAGCCAATTCCCGGGGGGGGACTACGAGCAGTACTTC
CASSQFPGGDYEQYF
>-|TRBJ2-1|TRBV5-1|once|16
TGCGCCAGCAGCCTCTCGGGTCTGACACCTTACAATGAGCAGTTCTTC
CASSLSGLTPYNEQFF
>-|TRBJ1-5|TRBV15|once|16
TGTGCCACCAGCAGTCGGGGGGGAACTGGCAATCAGCCCCAGCATTTT
CATSSRGGTGNQPQHF
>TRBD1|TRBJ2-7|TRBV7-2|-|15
TGTGCCAGCAGCTTAGAGAACAGGGGATTGGAAGAGCAGTACTTC
CASSLENRGLEEQYF